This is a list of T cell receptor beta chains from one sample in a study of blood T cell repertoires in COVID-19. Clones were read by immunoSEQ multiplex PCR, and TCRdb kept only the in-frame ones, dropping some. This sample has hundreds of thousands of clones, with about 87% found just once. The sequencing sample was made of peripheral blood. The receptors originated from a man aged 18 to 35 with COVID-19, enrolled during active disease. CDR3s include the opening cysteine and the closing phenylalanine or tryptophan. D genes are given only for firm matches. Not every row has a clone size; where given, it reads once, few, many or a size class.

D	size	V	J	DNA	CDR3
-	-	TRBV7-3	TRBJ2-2	TGTGCCAGCAGCTTAAGGACAAGAGGCACCGGGGAGCTGTTTTTT	CASSLRTRGTGELFF
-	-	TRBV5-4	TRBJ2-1	TGTGCCAGCAGCAGGGGCGGCAATGAGCAGTTCTTC	CASSRGGNEQFF
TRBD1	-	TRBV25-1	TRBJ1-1	TGTGCCAGCAGTGGCCAGGGGGGCATGAACACTGAAGCTTTCTTT	CASSGQGGMNTEAFF
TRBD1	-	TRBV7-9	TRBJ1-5	TGTGCCAGCAGCTTGGGACAGGGGGACGTTCAGCCCCAGCATTTT	CASSLGQGDVQPQHF
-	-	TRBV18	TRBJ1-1	TGTGCCAGCTTCAAGGGGACGGGGGACACTGAAGCTTTCTTT	CASFKGTGDTEAFF
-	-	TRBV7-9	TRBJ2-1	TGTGCCAGCAGCTCACAGGAGTACAATGAGCAGTTCTTC	CASSSQEYNEQFF
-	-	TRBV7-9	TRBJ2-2	TGTGCCAGCAGCCGACAGGCGCTCACCGGGGAGCTGTTTTTT	CASSRQALTGELFF
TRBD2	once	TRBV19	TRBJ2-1	TGTGCCACTTCGTGGGCTAGCGGGAGTAACGAGCAGTTCTTC	CATSWASGSNEQFF
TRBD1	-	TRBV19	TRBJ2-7	TGTGCCAGTAGTAAAGGGACAGCTCGACCCTACGAGCAGTACTTC	CASSKGTARPYEQYF
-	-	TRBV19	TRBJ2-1	TGTGCCAGTAGTTTACCTACTAGCCGCCTTTTTAATGAGCAGTTCTTC	CASSLPTSRLFNEQFF
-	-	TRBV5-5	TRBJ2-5	TGTGCCAGCAGCTTCGGCAGGGCCCAAGAGACCCAGTACTTC	CASSFGRAQETQYF
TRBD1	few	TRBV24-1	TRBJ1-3	TGTGCCACCAGTGACCTCGACGGGACAGGGGGAAACACCATATATTTT	CATSDLDGTGGNTIYF
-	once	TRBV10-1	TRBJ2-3	TGCGCCAGCAGTGAGGAGACTGTAGATACGCAGTATTTT	CASSEETVDTQYF
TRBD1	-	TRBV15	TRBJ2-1	TGTGCCACCAGCAGGGACAGGGGTAATGAGCAGTTCTTC	CATSRDRGNEQFF
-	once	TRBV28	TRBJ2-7	TGTGCCAGCAGTCCGTGGGGGGACCCGAACTACGAGCAGTACTTC	CASSPWGDPNYEQYF
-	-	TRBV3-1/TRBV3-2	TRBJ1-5	TGTGCCAGCAGCCAAGATCGTTTCTACCCGGGATCGGGCAATCAGCCCCAGCATTTT	CASSQDRFYPGSGNQPQHF
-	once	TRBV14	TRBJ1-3	TGTGCCAGCAGCCAAGGGGTACTGCTAGAAAACACCATATATTTT	CASSQGVLLENTIYF
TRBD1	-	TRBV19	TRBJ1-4	TGTGCCAGTAGTAACAGGGGGCGTGAAAAACTGTTTTTT	CASSNRGREKLFF
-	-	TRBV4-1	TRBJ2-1	TGCGCCAGCAGCCAAGGAACAGGGTTTGAGCAGTTCTTC	CASSQGTGFEQFF
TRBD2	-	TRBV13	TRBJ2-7	TGTGCCAGCAGCGCCTCGTCCGGGACTAGCGGGAAGCAGTACTTC	CASSASSGTSGKQYF
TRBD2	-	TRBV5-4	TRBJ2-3	TGTGCCAGCAACCGGCGACTAGCGGGGGGGCGTAGTGGCACAGATACGCAGTATTTT	CASNRRLAGGRSGTDTQYF
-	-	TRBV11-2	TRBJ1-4	TGTGCCAGCAGCTTCACGAGGGCCCTAAATGAAAAACTGTTTTTT	CASSFTRALNEKLFF
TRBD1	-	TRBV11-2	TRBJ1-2	TGTGCCAGCAGCCTGGACAGGGGTTATGGCTACACCTTC	CASSLDRGYGYTF
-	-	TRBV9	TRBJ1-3	TGTGCCAGCAGCGAAACAGGTGGAAACACCATATATTTT	CASSETGGNTIYF
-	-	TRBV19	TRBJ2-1	TGTGCCAGTAGTATCACCGGGAAGGGCAAAGAGGAGCAGTTCTTC	CASSITGKGKEEQFF